This TCR beta chain was recovered during a study of CD8 T cells in Susac syndrome. Negative isolation was used for CD8+ and CD4+ T cells and FACS enrichment for TEMRA cells. Findings and limits, study-wide: By the study's own acknowledgment, its TCR sequencing and HLA analysis included relatively few individuals.

An input of about 0.5 to 1 ug of RNA was subjected to reverse transcription using random hexamers. The CDR3 of TCR beta was amplified by immunoSEQ multiplex PCR across 54 Vbeta and 13 Jbeta. Each CDR3 protein is one row after TCRdb ran MiXCR on the immunoSEQ multiplex PCR reads. Seen here are 130,000 to 150,000 distinct CDR3 sequences, about 94% observed once, and the top ten hold around 0.29%. Trimming cost V 4 bases and J 4 bases, with 17 bases left between them. Germline V lookup: CDR1 SQVTM, CDR2 ANQGSEA. This CDR3 has 15 residues. Of note for this clonotype: Its specificity is not known.

Sequencing was performed on CD8+ T cells from PBMCs. The TCR was taken from a human donor in good health. V and J are TRBV29-1 and TRBJ2-1; D remains ambiguous. Here the CDR3 DNA reads TGCAGCGTTGTATCTGCGGTACTCGAGTACAATGAGCAGTTCTTC. Protein: CSVVSAVLEYNEQFF.